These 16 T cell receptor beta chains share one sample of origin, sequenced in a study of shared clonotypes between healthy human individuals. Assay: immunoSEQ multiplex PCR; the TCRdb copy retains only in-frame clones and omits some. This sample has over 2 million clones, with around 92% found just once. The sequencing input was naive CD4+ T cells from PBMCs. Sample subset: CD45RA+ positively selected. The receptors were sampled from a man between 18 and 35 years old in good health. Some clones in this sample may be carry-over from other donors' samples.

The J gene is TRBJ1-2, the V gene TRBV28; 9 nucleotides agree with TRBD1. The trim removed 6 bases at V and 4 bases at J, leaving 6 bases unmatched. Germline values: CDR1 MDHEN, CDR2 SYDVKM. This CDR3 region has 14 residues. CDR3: CASSPGQGFYGYTF. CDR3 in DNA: TGTGCCAGCAGCCCCGGACAGGGGTTCTATGGCTACACCTTC.

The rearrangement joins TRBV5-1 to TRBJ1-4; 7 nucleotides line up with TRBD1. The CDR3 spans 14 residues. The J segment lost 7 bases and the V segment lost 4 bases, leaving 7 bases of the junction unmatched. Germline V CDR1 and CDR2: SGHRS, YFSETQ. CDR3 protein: CASSATGSGEKLFF. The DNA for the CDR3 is TGCGCCAGCAGCGCGACAGGGTCCGGTGAAAAACTGTTTTTT.

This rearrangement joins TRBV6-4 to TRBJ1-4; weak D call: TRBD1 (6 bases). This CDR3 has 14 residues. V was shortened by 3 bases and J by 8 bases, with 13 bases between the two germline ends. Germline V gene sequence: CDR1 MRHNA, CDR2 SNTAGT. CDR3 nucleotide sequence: TGTGCCAGCAGTGAACAGGGAAGTTCGGAAAAACTGTTTTTT. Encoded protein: CASSEQGSSEKLFF.

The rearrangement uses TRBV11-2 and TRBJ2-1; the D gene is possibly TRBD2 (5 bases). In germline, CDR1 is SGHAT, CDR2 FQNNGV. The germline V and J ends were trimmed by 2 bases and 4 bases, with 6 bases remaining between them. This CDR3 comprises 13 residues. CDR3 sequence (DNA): TGTGCCAGCAGCTTACAGCGGTACAATGAGCAGTTCTTC. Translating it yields CASSLQRYNEQFF. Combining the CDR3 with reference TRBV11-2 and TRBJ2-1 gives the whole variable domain EAGVAQSPRYKIIEKRQSVAFWCNPISGHATLYWYQQILGQGPKLLIQFQNNGVVDDSQLPKDRFSAERLKGVDSTLKIQPAKLEDSAVYLCASSLQRYNEQFFGPGTRLTVL.

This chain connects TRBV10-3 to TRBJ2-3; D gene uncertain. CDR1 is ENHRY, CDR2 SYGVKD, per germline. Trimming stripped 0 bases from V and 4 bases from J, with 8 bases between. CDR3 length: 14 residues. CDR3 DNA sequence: TGTGCCATCAGTGAGTCGACGACGGCAGATACGCAGTATTTT. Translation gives CAISESTTADTQYF.

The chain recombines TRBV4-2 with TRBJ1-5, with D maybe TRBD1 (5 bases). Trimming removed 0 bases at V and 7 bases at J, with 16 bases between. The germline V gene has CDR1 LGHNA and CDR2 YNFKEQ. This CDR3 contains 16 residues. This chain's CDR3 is CASSQDRQGSGQPQHF. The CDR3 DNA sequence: TGTGCCAGCAGCCAAGATCGGCAGGGATCGGGACAGCCCCAGCATTTT.

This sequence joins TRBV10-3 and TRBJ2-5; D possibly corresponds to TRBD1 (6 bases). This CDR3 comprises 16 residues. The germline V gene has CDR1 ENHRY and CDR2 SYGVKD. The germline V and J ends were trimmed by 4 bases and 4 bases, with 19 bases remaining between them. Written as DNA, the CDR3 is TGTGCCATCAGTGGAGCCTTTTACAGGGATGGAGAGACCCAGTACTTC. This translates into CAISGAFYRDGETQYF.

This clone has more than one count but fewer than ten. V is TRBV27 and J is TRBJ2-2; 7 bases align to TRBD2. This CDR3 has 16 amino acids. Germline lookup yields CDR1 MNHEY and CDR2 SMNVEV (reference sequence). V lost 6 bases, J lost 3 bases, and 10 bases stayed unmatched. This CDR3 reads CASSRLAREYTGELFF. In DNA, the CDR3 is TGTGCCAGCAGCCGGTTGGCGCGGGAGTACACCGGGGAGCTGTTTTTT.

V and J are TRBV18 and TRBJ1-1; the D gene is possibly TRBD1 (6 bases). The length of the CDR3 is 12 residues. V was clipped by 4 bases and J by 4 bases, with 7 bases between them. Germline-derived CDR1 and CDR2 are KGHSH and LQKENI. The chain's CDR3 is CASSRDTTEAFF. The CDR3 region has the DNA TGTGCCAGCTCACGGGACACCACTGAAGCTTTCTTT. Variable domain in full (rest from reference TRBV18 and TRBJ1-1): NAGVMQNPRHLVRRRGQEARLRCSPMKGHSHVYWYRQLPEEGLKFMVYLQKENIIDESGMPKERFSAEFPKEGPSILRIQQVVRGDSAAYFCASSRDTTEAFFGQGTRLTVV.

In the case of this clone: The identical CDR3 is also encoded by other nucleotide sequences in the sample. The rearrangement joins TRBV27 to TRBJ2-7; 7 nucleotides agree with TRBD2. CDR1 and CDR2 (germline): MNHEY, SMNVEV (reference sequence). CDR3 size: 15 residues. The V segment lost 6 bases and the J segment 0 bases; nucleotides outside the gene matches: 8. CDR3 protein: CASSPSGVSSYEQYF. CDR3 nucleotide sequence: TGTGCCAGCAGCCCAAGCGGGGTGAGCTCCTACGAGCAGTACTTC.

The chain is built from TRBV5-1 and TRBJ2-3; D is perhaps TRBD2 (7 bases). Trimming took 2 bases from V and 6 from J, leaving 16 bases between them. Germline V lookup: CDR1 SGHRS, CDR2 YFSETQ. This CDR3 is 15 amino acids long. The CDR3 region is CASSFGRGALDTQYF. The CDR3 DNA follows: TGCGCCAGCAGCTTTGGCCGGGGGGCGCTCGATACGCAGTATTTT.

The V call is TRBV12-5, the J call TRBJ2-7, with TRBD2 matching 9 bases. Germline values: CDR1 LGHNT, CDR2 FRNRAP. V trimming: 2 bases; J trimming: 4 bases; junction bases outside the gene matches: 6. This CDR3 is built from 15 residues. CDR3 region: CASGLWAGGPYEQYF. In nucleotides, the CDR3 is TGTGCTAGTGGTTTGTGGGCGGGAGGGCCGTACGAGCAGTACTTC.

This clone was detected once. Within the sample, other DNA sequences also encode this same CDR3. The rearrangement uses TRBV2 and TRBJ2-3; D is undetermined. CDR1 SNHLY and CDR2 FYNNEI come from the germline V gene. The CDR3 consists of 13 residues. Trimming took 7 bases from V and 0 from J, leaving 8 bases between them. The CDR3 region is CASTPDSTDTQYF. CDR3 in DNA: TGTGCCAGCACCCCGGACAGCACAGATACGCAGTATTTT.

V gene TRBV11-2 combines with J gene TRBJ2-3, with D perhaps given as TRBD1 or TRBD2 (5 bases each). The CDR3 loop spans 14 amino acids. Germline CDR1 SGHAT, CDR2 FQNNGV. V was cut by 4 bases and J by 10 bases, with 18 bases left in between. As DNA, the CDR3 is TGTGCCAGCAGCTCACGACGGGACCAGTCATCGCAGTATTTT. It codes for CASSSRRDQSSQYF.

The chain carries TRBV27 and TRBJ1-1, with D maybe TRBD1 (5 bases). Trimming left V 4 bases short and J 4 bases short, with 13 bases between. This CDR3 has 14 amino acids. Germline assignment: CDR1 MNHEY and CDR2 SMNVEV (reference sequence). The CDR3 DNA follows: TGTGCCAGCAGTTCGGGACCTCCGGTCACTGAAGCTTTCTTT. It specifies CASSSGPPVTEAFF.

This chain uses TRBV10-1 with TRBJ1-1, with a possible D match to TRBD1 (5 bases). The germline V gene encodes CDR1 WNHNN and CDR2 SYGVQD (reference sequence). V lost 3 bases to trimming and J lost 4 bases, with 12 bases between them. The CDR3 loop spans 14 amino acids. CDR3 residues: CASSEGGVGTEAFF. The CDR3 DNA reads TGCGCCAGCAGTGAAGGAGGGGTGGGCACTGAAGCTTTCTTT.